This paragraph reports one T cell receptor (beta chain). Only one count was recorded for this clone. The antigen it recognizes is unknown. No base qualities exist here, and no much larger clone lies one base off it. The entry originates in a study of shared clonotypes between healthy human individuals (dated by TCRdb to the early 2020s). About the full investigation: A few men and a couple of women, aged 18 to 49 years, made up the cohort. Per donor, three plates each were used for CD4 naive and CD4 memory, two for CD8 naive, and one for CD8 memory. The study deeply sequenced blood TCR repertoires of about five healthy adults to estimate repertoire size and the extent of clonotype sharing between individuals. Different laboratories and diverse techniques were used to prepare libraries and sequence TCR repertoires, to increase sequencing depth and limit assay-specific biases. Each donor's leukapheresis produced roughly between roughly 0.85 and 10 billion PBMCs.

Using the deep immunoSEQ assay, multiplex PCR amplified TCR CDR3 regions from genomic DNA. Genomic DNA extracted from each cell subset was distributed evenly over all wells of several immunoSEQ 96-well plates, and each plate served as one replicate. For sorted subsets, approximately 210 ng of genomic DNA, equivalent to tens of thousands of T cell genomes, went into each replicate PCR. Purified libraries were measured with a Qubit 3.0 fluorometer, size-checked on a Bioanalyzer 2100, and measured again with the KAPA Library Quantification kit. Every immunoSEQ 96-well plate was sequenced on a separate single-read 150-cycle Illumina NextSeq 550 flow cell. The original methods were these. The immunoSEQ output contained only junctional sequences without quality scores, so filtering could not match that applied to full-length reads. Sequences were annotated with PyIR, a Python wrapper for IgBLAST v1.9, using IMGT germline references to assign V/J genes and CDR3. Reads were filtered out if the reads had weak V/J assignments (E-value above 1e-6), no CDR3, stop codons, out-of-frame junctions, or ambiguous translated residues. A V3J clonotype was defined by an identical inferred V gene, J gene, and CDR3 amino acid sequence. To compute the percentage overlap between repertoires, the number of shared unique clonotypes was divided by the size of the smaller repertoire. RTK rarefaction, the Chao1 estimator, and Recon v2.1 estimates of unobserved clonotypes were used to assess repertoire richness. OLGA was used to compute generation probabilities for all TCRbeta clonotypes that the gDNA method yielded from four donors. TCRdb retrieved this table from immuneACCESS and kept in-frame rearrangements only. Not all clones are present; in checked studies, unresolved V genes account for under half, and no reason is known for the remainder. V, J and clone size are taken as reported in that table, and D and trimming were inferred from the DNA itself. Recorded for this sample are over 950,000 clones; around three quarters of them occurred a single time. 0.89% of the sample is held by the ten biggest clonotypes.

Healthy HIV-negative adults with no recently reported acute infections or vaccinations were included as donors. Every donor was a Caucasian adult living in Nashville, Tennessee, USA. CD4+ T cells were enriched by magnetic negative selection; naive cells were then positively selected on CD45RA, and the negative fraction formed the memory subset. Blood was collected by leukapheresis, and PBMCs were isolated by Ficoll-Histopaque density gradient centrifugation and then cryopreserved in liquid nitrogen vapor phase. Analytical flow cytometry was used to check the purity and quantity of each magnetically sorted T cell population. Genomic DNA was isolated from every sorted fraction and measured by UV absorbance on a Nanodrop 2000c. The investigation overall reported the following: Even with the large sequencing depth, rarefaction of the sorted-subset datasets indicated that sequencing was incomplete. Only blood was sampled, and tissue TCR repertoires likely differ from those in blood. Because the study included only a small number of donors, the genetic and exposure-history diversity represented was limited. Pairwise subsampling led to the expectation that sequencing depth would affect the degree of clonotype sharing among donors. Higher generation probabilities were observed for clonotypes shared by all four sorted-subset donors than for non-shared clonotypes. Approximately 5% of naive CD4, approximately 3.7% of naive CD8, 2.3% of memory CD4, and around 0.42% of memory CD8 clonotypes were shared across four donors. Larger estimated clonotype richness was generally found for naive subsets than for memory subsets.

Counted from cysteine to phenylalanine, this CDR3 has 12 amino acids. Here the CDR3 DNA is all that survives: 36 bases in frame from base 1. The V and J ends are trimmed by 8 bases and 8 bases, leaving 14 bases between them. As encoded in the germline V gene (reference sequence), CDR1 is LNHDA while CDR2 is SQIVND. The rearranged chain carries TRBV19 and TRBJ2-3; the D gene is not confidently resolved. The TCR sequence derives from a man younger than 30 in good health. Some clones in this sample may be carry-over from other donors' samples. The specimen was memory CD4+ T cells from PBMCs. The sample's cell subset or site label, in plain terms: CD45RA-negative fraction. The CDR3 corresponds to CASSVVWGTQYF. The nucleotides read TGTGCCAGTTCCGTTGTGTGGGGTACGCAGTATTTT.